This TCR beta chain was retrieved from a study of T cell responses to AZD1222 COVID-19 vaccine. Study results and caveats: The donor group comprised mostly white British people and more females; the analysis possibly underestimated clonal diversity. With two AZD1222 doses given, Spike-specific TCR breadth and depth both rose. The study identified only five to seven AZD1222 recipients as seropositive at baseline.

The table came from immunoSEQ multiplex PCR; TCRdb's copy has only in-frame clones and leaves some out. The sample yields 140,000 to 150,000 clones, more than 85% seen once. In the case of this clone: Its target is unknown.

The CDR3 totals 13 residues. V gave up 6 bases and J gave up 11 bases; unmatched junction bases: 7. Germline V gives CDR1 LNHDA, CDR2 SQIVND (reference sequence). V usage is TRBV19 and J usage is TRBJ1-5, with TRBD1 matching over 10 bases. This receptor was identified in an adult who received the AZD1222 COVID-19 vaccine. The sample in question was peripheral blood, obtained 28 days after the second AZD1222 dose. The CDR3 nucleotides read TGTGCCAGTAGAGAGGGACAGGGGAAGGCCCAGCATTTT. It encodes CASREGQGKAQHF.